The present entry profiles one T cell receptor (beta chain) with its context. This record comes from a study of cytomegalovirus exposure and HLA in healthy donors. 60 Vbeta and 13 Jbeta primers were used in PCR. Sequenced by immunoSEQ multiplex PCR; TCRdb stores in-frame clones only, minus some. This table has approximately 200,000 clones, roughly 83% appearing once. CDR3 size: 14 residues. CDR1 is SNHLY and CDR2 is FYNNEI in the germline V gene. The junction had 1 base not matched to a gene; V was cut back by 6 bases and J by 3 bases. The chain combines TRBV2 with TRBJ2-1; 11 bases align to TRBD2. The sequence was obtained from a boy aged 10-17 years in good health and CMV-seronegative. Sequencing was performed on PBMCs. CDR3 nucleotides: TGTGCCAGCAGGACTAGCGGGGTCTACAATGAGCAGTTCTTC. Translating it yields CASRTSGVYNEQFF.